The present TCR beta chain was sequenced within a study of blood T cell repertoires in COVID-19 (TCRdb year 2020). Regarding the research as a whole: Samples from collaborators originated in the United States, Italy and Spain and spanned both the acute and convalescent phases of COVID-19. The material from the prospective study consisted of cDNA or gDNA derived from T cells, B-cell-depleted T cells, or PBMCs. Deeply sampled blood TCRbeta repertoires from subjects exposed to, actively infected with, or recovered from COVID-19 were included in the dataset. The repertoires were released in a freely available public database intended as a resource for research on the immune response to SARS-CoV-2. Samples came from the ongoing ImmuneRACE study (first 160 participants) plus 1,254 subjects from 6 global collaborators. Sample metadata almost always included a de-identified subject ID, COVID-19 status, age in years and sex. Where available, HLA class I and class II types were obtained from metadata supplied by the sample provider rather than from assay-based typing.

Remarks on this clone: The antigen it binds to is not known. No much larger clone is present one base from it, and per-base qualities are unavailable.

TCRbeta CDR3 regions were amplified from genomic DNA by means of the immunoSEQ Assay, a bias-controlled multiplex PCR. For the original study's pipeline: Nucleated cell counts per sample were estimated from amplification of reference gene primers within the assay. To quantify the absolute abundance of each unique TCRbeta CDR3 rearrangement, sequence reads were collapsed and filtered. For each sample, productive Simpson clonality was calculated as the square root of Simpson's diversity index across productive rearrangements. TCRdb provides this immuneACCESS table in a form limited to in-frame rearrangements. Some clones are lacking; in checked studies, under half of them reflect an unresolved V gene, and why the rest are absent is not known. V, J and clone size are taken as reported in that table, and D and trimming were inferred from the DNA itself. The sample profile shows more than 55,000 clones; 80% to 95% of them were found once. The ten largest clones add up to around 4.6% of the sample.

From V the trimming removes 6 bases and from J it removes 9 bases, while the gene matches leave 10 bases of the junction unaccounted for. As encoded in the germline V gene, CDR1 is MDHEN while CDR2 is SYDVKM. The CDR3 has 15 amino acids, counting the end cysteine and phenylalanine. This entry keeps only the CDR3 DNA: 45 bases, framed from base 1. Each collaborating institution followed its own protocols to collect whole blood in K2EDTA tubes. Collaborator samples were shipped for TCRbeta analysis as frozen whole blood, isolated PBMCs, or DNA extracted from either sample type. What the research found in general, with its limitations: How much clinical and demographic metadata was included differed by source and by participant, and the metadata was provided uncurated.

The source is a man aged 45-65 years with active COVID-19. Specimen: peripheral blood. The sequence is built from TRBV28 and TRBJ2-1, with 11 junctional bases fitting TRBD2. Here the CDR3 is given as CASRLLAGAWGEQFF. The DNA reads TGTGCCAGCAGACTACTAGCGGGAGCTTGGGGTGAGCAGTTCTTC.